One and the same sample provided the 11 T cell receptor beta chains below, sequenced in a study of blood T cells in healthy people across ages. Through a sample-barcoded 5' primer and a J-beta primer mix, a second PCR was run for roughly 6 to 11 cycles. Using its own MiXCR run on the 5' RACE reads, TCRdb lists one record per CDR3 protein. This sample has approximately 1.5 million distinct CDR3 sequences, with around 35% found just once. Sequenced input: blood. These receptor sequences come from a woman in her twenties or thirties in good health.

The chain uses TRBV7-2 and TRBJ2-1; 11 bases match TRBD2. In germline, CDR1 is SGHTA, CDR2 FQGNSA. This CDR3 has 17 amino acids. Germline trimming cut 5 bases from V and 7 bases from J; bases unmatched to any gene: 13. CDR3 sequence reads: CASSPEVAGGPANEQFF. The CDR3 region has the DNA TGTGCCAGCAGCCCCGAGGTAGCGGGAGGGCCGGCGAATGAGCAGTTCTTC. The entire variable domain, with the rest obtained from reference TRBV7-2 and TRBJ2-1, is as follows: GAGVSQSPSNKVTEKGKDVELRCDPISGHTALYWYRQSLGQGLEFLIYFQGNSAPDKSGLPSDRFSAERTGGSVSTLTIQRTQQEDSAVYLCASSPEVAGGPANEQFFGPGTRLTVL.

The CDR3 is CSATSGRATYEQYF. CDR3 nucleotides: TGCAGTGCAACTAGCGGGAGGGCCACCTACGAGCAGTACTTC. The chain has TRBV20-1 and TRBJ2-7; 13 nucleotides match TRBD2. The CDR3 has 14 residues. The V gene end was trimmed by 6 bases and the J gene end by 2 bases; junction bases not matched to a gene: 4. CDR1 is DFQATT and CDR2 is SNEGSKA in the germline V gene (reference sequence).

The chain recombines TRBV5-1 with TRBJ2-5; TRBD2 matches at 10 bases. The trim removed 3 bases at V and 5 bases at J, leaving 10 bases unmatched. Germline loops: CDR1 SGHRS, CDR2 YFSETQ. The CDR3 has 16 residues. CDR3 nucleotides: TGCGCCAGCAGCTGGCAGAGAAGCGGGGGGGGGGAGACCCAGTACTTC. It specifies CASSWQRSGGGETQYF. Looking up the rest from reference TRBV5-1 and TRBJ2-5 gives the full variable domain: KAGVTQTPRYLIKTRGQQVTLSCSPISGHRSVSWYQQTPGQGLQFLFEYFSETQRNKGNFPGRFSGRQFSNSRSEMNVSTLELGDSALYLCASSWQRSGGGETQYFGPGTRLLVL.

The sample holds a few counts of this clonotype. J is TRBJ2-5 and V is TRBV20-1; TRBD1 agrees at 7 bases. The V and J ends lost 2 bases and 5 bases, in that order; junction bases with no gene match: 5. The CDR3 runs to 13 residues. CDR1 is DFQATT and CDR2 is SNEGSKA in the germline V gene (reference sequence). The CDR3 region has the DNA TGCAGTGCTAGACCGACAGGGTCGGAGACCCAGTACTTC. This sequence encodes CSARPTGSETQYF.

This clonotype has more than one count but fewer than ten. J is TRBJ2-1 and V is TRBV24-1; possibly TRBD2 for D (5 bases). Germline CDR1 reads KGHDR; CDR2 reads SFDVKD. This CDR3 is built from 16 residues. V was trimmed by 3 bases and J by 4 bases, leaving 15 bases between them. The CDR3 coding sequence is TGTGCCACCAGTGATCGAGACGAGGAGGCTTACAATGAGCAGTTCTTC. Translating gives CATSDRDEEAYNEQFF.

The genes are TRBV7-6 and TRBJ2-5; 11 bases line up with TRBD2. The V gene's germline CDR1 is SGHVS and CDR2 FNYEAQ. Germline trimming cut 2 bases from V and 1 base from J; bases unmatched to any gene: 6. CDR3 length: 17 residues. CDR3 sequence (DNA): TGTGCCAGCAGCTTAACCGGGACTAGCGGTGGCCAAGAGACCCAGTACTTC. This sequence encodes CASSLTGTSGGQETQYF.

About this clonotype: This sequence may be a read error, since a much larger clone differs from it by one base. V gene TRBV6-4 combines with J gene TRBJ2-2; D is possibly TRBD2 (6 bases). Germline CDR1 and CDR2: MRHNA and SNTAGT. The CDR3 has 14 amino acids. The CDR3 loop reads CASTASPATGGLFF. The CDR3 nucleotides are TGTGCCAGCACTGCTAGTCCCGCCACCGGGGGGCTGTTTTTT.

V usage is TRBV18 and J usage is TRBJ1-1, with 10 bases identical to TRBD1. The ends lost 2 bases at V and 0 bases at J; junction bases unmatched: 6. The CDR3 extends over 17 amino acids. The germline V gene encodes CDR1 KGHSH and CDR2 LQKENI. The CDR3 DNA reads TGTGCCAGCTCACCAAGGGGACAGGGGCCCATGAACACTGAAGCTTTCTTT. It yields the protein CASSPRGQGPMNTEAFF.

This CDR3 is CATEGRQGPSYEQYF. CDR3 bases: TGTGCCACGGAGGGTCGACAGGGTCCCTCCTACGAGCAGTACTTC. The rearrangement links TRBV6-1 to TRBJ2-7; weak D call: TRBD1 (7 bases). Germline CDR1 MNHNS, CDR2 SASEGT. There are 15 residues in the CDR3. V lost 10 bases and J 0 bases, leaving 19 bases between the germline ends.

A few counts support this clonotype. CDR3 bases: TGTGCCACCCAGACAGGGTTGAGTAGGGACGAGCAGTACTTC. Its translation is CATQTGLSRDEQYF. The rearrangement joins TRBV5-4 to TRBJ2-7; 7 bases map to TRBD1. J was trimmed by 5 bases and V by 9 bases; bases with no gene match: 14. Germline CDR1 and CDR2: SGHNT and YYREEE (reference sequence). This CDR3 contains 14 residues.

On this clonotype itself: An end of the junction differs from the germline gene, which may be a read error. The chain couples TRBV27 to TRBJ1-5, with 8 bases lining up with TRBD1. CDR3 length equals 15 residues. Germline V gene lookup returns CDR1 MNHEY and CDR2 SMNVEV (reference sequence). CDR3 nucleotides: TGTGCCGGCAGTCTTTGGACAGGGCGCCGCCAGCCCCAGCATTTT. The encoded protein is CAGSLWTGRRQPQHF.